Shown below are 22 T cell receptor beta chains from a single sample sequenced in a study of blood T cell repertoires in COVID-19 (dated by TCRdb to about 2020). Library prep was done by the immunoSEQ multiplex PCR assay. Held by TCRdb, this immuneACCESS table contains in-frame sequences only and omits some clones. Under half of the omission traces to an unresolved V gene where checked; the cause of the rest is unknown. The sample yields some 270,000 clones; around 83% were counted once. The top ten clones comprise under 7% of the sample. The material sequenced was PBMCs or T cells enriched from blood (not recorded which). All receptors come from a woman aged 45-65 years who had been exposed to COVID-19.

The V and J genes are TRBV19 and TRBJ1-6; no firm D call. Germline V gene lookup returns CDR1 LNHDA and CDR2 SQIVND (reference sequence). This CDR3 is built from 12 residues. Trimming stripped 11 bases from V and 7 bases from J, with 12 bases between. The CDR3 protein is CASSPGNSPLHF. CDR3 bases: TGTGCCTCTAGCCCTGGGAATTCACCCCTCCACTTT.

This rearrangement joins TRBV7-9 to TRBJ1-3, with 7 bases identical to TRBD1. Germline CDR1 reads SEHNR; CDR2 reads FQNEAQ (reference sequence). The CDR3 runs 16 residues. The ends lost 3 bases at V and 3 bases at J; junction bases unmatched: 8. The CDR3, as DNA: TGTGCCAGCAGCTTTGGACAGGCCTCTCTTGGAAACACCATATATTTT. As protein: CASSFGQASLGNTIYF.

CDR3 loop: CASSRQGNYEQYF. The CDR3 bases are TGTGCCAGCAGTAGACAGGGTAACTACGAGCAGTACTTC. J is TRBJ2-7 and V is TRBV6-5; the match to TRBD1 covers 7 bases. This CDR3 has 13 amino acids. With 5 bases clipped from V and 3 bases from J, the junction kept 4 bases outside the gene matches. Germline values: CDR1 MNHEY, CDR2 SVGAGI.

The chain combines TRBV11-2 with TRBJ1-3; no firm D call. V was shortened by 8 bases and J by 4 bases, with 12 bases between the two germline ends. This CDR3 region has 13 residues. In germline, CDR1 is SGHAT, CDR2 FQNNGV. The CDR3 bases are TGTGCCAGCTGGCGGGGTCGAGGAAACACCATATATTTT. Translating it yields CASWRGRGNTIYF.

The J gene is TRBJ1-2, the V gene TRBV5-1; the D gene is possibly TRBD1 (5 bases). Looked up from germline, CDR1 is SGHRS and CDR2 is YFSETQ. The CDR3 contains 14 residues. V lost 4 bases and J 1 base, leaving 11 bases between the germline ends. DNA of the CDR3: TGCGCCAGCAGCCAACCGGGGGTTAACTATGGCTACACCTTC. The encoded protein is CASSQPGVNYGYTF.

The genes are TRBV28 and TRBJ1-6, with D tentatively TRBD1 (5 bases). V was shortened by 4 bases and J by 8 bases, with 12 bases between the two germline ends. The CDR3 sequence is 14 residues long. Germline CDR1 MDHEN, CDR2 SYDVKM. Written as DNA, the CDR3 is TGTGCCAGCAGTTCCCCCGGGGGACATTCACCCCTCCACTTT. This sequence encodes CASSSPGGHSPLHF.

V gene TRBV18 combines with J gene TRBJ1-1; D uncertain. CDR3 size: 12 residues. V shed 2 bases and J shed 3 bases, with 4 bases lying between them. Germline loops: CDR1 KGHSH, CDR2 LQKENI. CDR3 in DNA: TGTGCCAGCTCACCAGGCTACACTGAAGCTTTCTTT. It yields the protein CASSPGYTEAFF. The entire variable domain, with the rest obtained from reference TRBV18 and TRBJ1-1, is as follows: NAGVMQNPRHLVRRRGQEARLRCSPMKGHSHVYWYRQLPEEGLKFMVYLQKENIIDESGMPKERFSAEFPKEGPSILRIQQVVRGDSAAYFCASSPGYTEAFFGQGTRLTVV.

The chain recombines TRBV28 with TRBJ1-2; D unclear. There are 15 residues in the CDR3. Germline assignment: CDR1 MDHEN and CDR2 SYDVKM. The ends were cut back, 4 bases at V and 8 bases at J, with 20 bases in the middle. The CDR3 nucleotides read TGTGCCAGCAGTTCCGCCCTTGGGAACCCGGGGGGCTACACCTTC. Translating gives CASSSALGNPGGYTF.

The chain joins TRBV10-3 to TRBJ1-1, with D hard to call. The CDR3 spans 12 residues. With 7 bases removed from V and 5 bases from J, the gap between germline ends came to 11 bases. Germline V gene lookup returns CDR1 ENHRY and CDR2 SYGVKD. CDR3 nucleotide sequence: TGTGCCATCAAGGAAGCGGGAACTGAAGCTTTCTTT. The encoded protein is CAIKEAGTEAFF.

V and J are TRBV19 and TRBJ1-3; D might be TRBD1 (6 bases). V was trimmed by 2 bases and J by 0 bases, leaving 11 bases between them. Germline-derived CDR1 and CDR2 are LNHDA and SQIVND (reference sequence). The CDR3 is 16 amino acids. The CDR3 spells CASSIQQGFSGNTIYF. CDR3 coding DNA: TGTGCCAGTAGTATACAACAGGGATTCTCTGGAAACACCATATATTTT.

This chain connects TRBV2 to TRBJ1-2; 10 bases match TRBD1. V shed 4 bases and J 8 bases; nucleotides not matched to a gene: 4. The CDR3 is 13 residues long. The germline gives CDR1 SNHLY, CDR2 FYNNEI. CDR3 sequence (DNA): TGTGCCAGCAGTGCCGGGACAGGGGACGGCTACACCTTC. This encodes CASSAGTGDGYTF. Full variable domain (outside the CDR3, taken from reference TRBV2 and TRBJ1-2): EPEVTQTPSHQVTQMGQEVILRCVPISNHLYFYWYRQILGQKVEFLVSFYNNEISEKSEIFDDQFSVERPDGSNFTLKIRSTKLEDSAMYFCASSAGTGDGYTFGSGTRLTVV.

J is TRBJ2-1 and V is TRBV13; D uncertain. Deletions cut 4 bases from V and 7 bases from J, with 14 bases between. This CDR3 is 14 amino acids long. Per the germline V gene, CDR1 is PRHDT and CDR2 is FYEKMQ (reference sequence). This CDR3 reads CASSSTYPRNEQFF. The CDR3 DNA is TGTGCCAGCAGCTCGACGTACCCCAGGAATGAGCAGTTCTTC.

The chain employs TRBV27 and TRBJ1-2, with D possibly matching TRBD1 (6 bases). The ends were cut back, 6 bases at V and 5 bases at J, with 13 bases in the middle. This CDR3 contains 13 residues. Germline V CDR1 and CDR2: MNHEY, SMNVEV (reference sequence). The CDR3 spells CASSTRDKYGYTF. The DNA for the CDR3 is TGTGCCAGCAGCACCCGGGACAAATATGGCTACACCTTC.

This sequence joins TRBV7-9 and TRBJ1-3, with D possibly matching TRBD1 (5 bases). Germline loops: CDR1 SEHNR, CDR2 FQNEAQ (reference sequence). V gave up 5 bases and J gave up 11 bases, with 19 bases separating them. The length of the CDR3 is 14 residues. The CDR3 DNA reads as TGTGCCAGCAGCCGACGGGACTCAGGAAATGCCATATATTTT. This gives the protein CASSRRDSGNAIYF.

V is TRBV9 and J is TRBJ1-1; D remains ambiguous. This CDR3 comprises 14 residues. Germline V gives CDR1 SGDLS, CDR2 YYNGEE. V gave up 5 bases and J gave up 2 bases, with 13 bases separating them. DNA for the CDR3: TGTGCCAGCAGGGGAGACGACTATAACACTGAAGCTTTCTTT. Amino acid sequence: CASRGDDYNTEAFF.

The chain is built from TRBV2 and TRBJ1-2; no clear D gene. The CDR3 contains 14 residues. V was shortened by 6 bases and J by 4 bases, with 15 bases between the two germline ends. The germline V gene has CDR1 SNHLY and CDR2 FYNNEI. The CDR3 DNA sequence: TGTGCCAGCAGGACGGCGTCCCGGGGCTATGGCTACACCTTC. Translating it yields CASRTASRGYGYTF.

The CDR3 here is CASSPGLAGGIQYF. DNA for the CDR3: TGTGCCAGCAGCCCCGGGCTAGCTGGAGGCATTCAGTACTTC. The chain combines TRBV27 with TRBJ2-4, with D maybe TRBD2 (5 bases). The germline V gene encodes CDR1 MNHEY and CDR2 SMNVEV (reference sequence). The CDR3 runs 14 residues. Trimming cost V 6 bases and J 9 bases, with 18 bases left between them.

This chain connects TRBV7-2 to TRBJ2-2, with TRBD2 matching over 11 bases. The CDR3 has 16 residues. V shed 4 bases and J 6 bases; nucleotides not matched to a gene: 7. Germline CDR1 is SGHTA and CDR2 is FQGNSA. CDR3 in DNA: TGTGCCAGCAGCTCTTCGGGGACTAGCGGCCCCGGGGAGCTGTTTTTT. Protein product: CASSSSGTSGPGELFF.

The V gene is TRBV5-1, the J gene TRBJ2-5, with 8 bases that match TRBD1. The germline gives CDR1 SGHRS, CDR2 YFSETQ. This CDR3 has 15 residues. The V segment lost 2 bases and the J segment 4 bases; nucleotides outside the gene matches: 7. The CDR3 sequence is CASSFGQGGGETQYF. As DNA, the CDR3 is TGCGCCAGCAGCTTCGGACAGGGAGGAGGAGAGACCCAGTACTTC. Looking up the rest from reference TRBV5-1 and TRBJ2-5 gives the full variable domain: KAGVTQTPRYLIKTRGQQVTLSCSPISGHRSVSWYQQTPGQGLQFLFEYFSETQRNKGNFPGRFSGRQFSNSRSEMNVSTLELGDSALYLCASSFGQGGGETQYFGPGTRLLVL.

The chain's CDR3 is CATGFPGQGPSSYNSPLHF. DNA of the CDR3: TGTGCCACCGGGTTTCCGGGACAGGGACCGAGCTCCTATAATTCACCCCTCCACTTT. V is TRBV24-1 and J is TRBJ1-6; 9 nucleotides align to TRBD1. J gave up 0 bases and V 9 bases, and 14 bases lay outside the gene matches. The length of the CDR3 is 19 residues. Germline V lookup: CDR1 KGHDR, CDR2 SFDVKD.

This clone appeared a single time. The rearrangement uses TRBV3-1 (or the pseudogene TRBV3-2) and TRBJ2-7; the match to TRBD1 covers 8 bases. This CDR3 contains 13 residues. V lost 5 bases, J lost 5 bases, and 5 bases stayed unmatched. Germline V gives CDR1 LGHDT, CDR2 YNNKEL (reference sequence). The DNA for the CDR3 is TGTGCCAGCAGCGACAGGGGATGGCACGAGCAGTACTTC. Translation gives CASSDRGWHEQYF.

The chain joins TRBV27 to TRBJ2-1, with TRBD2 matching 7 bases. V shed 3 bases, J shed 7 bases, and the junction held 6 bases outside the gene matches. The germline V gene has CDR1 MNHEY and CDR2 SMNVEV (reference sequence). The CDR3 length is 14 residues. The CDR3 DNA is TGTGCCAGCAGTTTTTACGGGGGGAGGAATGAGCAGTTCTTC. Protein product: CASSFYGGRNEQFF.